This T cell receptor (beta chain) was documented in a study of cytomegalovirus exposure and HLA in healthy donors. Looking at the study overall: HLA-typed donors were the source of 86 million or so unique TCRs held in an early data release.

Vbeta (60) and Jbeta (13) primers were used in the PCR. Produced via immunoSEQ multiplex PCR; TCRdb's table is partial and in-frame only. The table records roughly 180,000 clones, over 80% of them present only once. The CDR3 runs 15 residues. Germline V lookup: CDR1 SGHRS, CDR2 YFSETQ. The V and J ends lost 4 bases and 1 base, in that order; junction bases with no gene match: 8. J is TRBJ2-7 and V is TRBV5-1; 7 bases agree with TRBD1. The specimen was PBMCs. This receptor was taken from a boy between 2 and 15 years old in good health and CMV-seronegative. The CDR3 DNA sequence: TGCGCCAGCAGCCACGGGACAGCGGATTCCTACGAGCAGTACGTC. The encoded protein is CASSHGTADSYEQYV.